These 14 T cell receptor beta chains originate from one sample sequenced in a study of cytomegalovirus exposure and HLA in healthy donors. Both 60 Vbeta primers and 13 Jbeta primers went into the PCR. Assay used: immunoSEQ multiplex PCR; TCRdb lists only in-frame clones, some missing. The table has some 150,000 clones, 75% seen once; the top ten hold 3% to 3.5%. Material for sequencing was PBMCs. Receptors originate from a man aged 35 to 55 in good health and CMV-seronegative.

With regard to this clone: Mismatch with germline at one junction end may stem from a read error. The chain links TRBV2 to TRBJ1-5, with 8 positions matching TRBD1. This CDR3 contains 14 residues. Germline values: CDR1 SNHLY, CDR2 FYNNEI. The DNA for the CDR3 is TGTGCCAGCAGTGACGGACAGGGAAATCGGCCCCAGCATTTT. It encodes CASSDGQGNRPQHF.

The chain combines TRBV12-2 with TRBJ2-7; TRBD2, as called in the table, went unchecked against the DNA. TRBV12-2 is reported as a pseudogene. CDR3 length equals 14 residues. CDR3 nucleotide sequence: TGTGCAAGTCGCTCCCAATGTATAGTCTACGAGCAGTACTTC. Amino acid sequence: CASRSQCIVYEQYF.

The chain recombines TRBV9 with TRBJ2-5; 7 bases are a match to TRBD2. After removal of 3 bases from V and 4 bases from J, the junction contained 6 bases not matched to a gene. CDR3 length: 14 residues. Germline CDR1 is SGDLS and CDR2 is YYNGEE. DNA of the CDR3: TGTGCCAGCAGCGCCTCGGGGGGACGAGAGACCCAGTACTTC. It codes for CASSASGGRETQYF.

Only a few counts were recorded for this clone. J is TRBJ2-7 and V is TRBV29-1, with 8 bases that match TRBD1. Germline assignment: CDR1 SQVTM and CDR2 ANQGSEA. This CDR3 has 14 amino acids. J gave up 7 bases and V 3 bases, and 11 bases lay outside the gene matches. The CDR3 nucleotides read TGCAGCGTTGAGAGTGCAGGGGGCAGGGAGGAGCAGTACTTC. Its protein is CSVESAGGREEQYF.

The chain joins TRBV7-3 to TRBJ2-1; 9 bases are a match to TRBD2. The CDR3 extends over 15 amino acids. V shed 4 bases, J shed 9 bases, and the junction held 10 bases outside the gene matches. Germline assignment: CDR1 SGHTA and CDR2 FQGTGA. CDR3 protein: CASSSFLAGRVEQFF. CDR3 sequence (DNA): TGTGCCAGCAGCTCATTTCTAGCGGGGCGGGTTGAGCAGTTCTTC. The full variable domain, in which reference TRBV7-3 and TRBJ2-1 provide the parts outside the CDR3, is GAGVSQTPSNKVTEKGKYVELRCDPISGHTALYWYRQSLGQGPEFLIYFQGTGAADDSGLPNDRFFAVRPEGSVSTLKIQRTERGDSAVYLCASSSFLAGRVEQFFGPGTRLTVL.

The genes are TRBV28 and TRBJ2-1; 8 nucleotides agree with TRBD1. V shed 5 bases and J 8 bases; nucleotides not matched to a gene: 11. Germline loops: CDR1 MDHEN, CDR2 SYDVKM. The length of the CDR3 is 15 residues. CDR3 protein: CASSLRTGWEDEQFF. As DNA, the CDR3 is TGTGCCAGCAGTCTTAGGACAGGGTGGGAGGATGAGCAGTTCTTC.

This clone was detected a few times. The chain links TRBV6-5 to TRBJ1-4; no clear D. CDR1 is MNHEY, CDR2 SVGAGI, per germline. The CDR3 spans 14 residues. Trimming pared 6 bases from V and 2 bases from J, leaving 10 bases between. The CDR3 DNA sequence: TGTGCCAGCAGGTCCGGTGGTACTAATGAAAAACTGTTTTTT. Amino acids: CASRSGGTNEKLFF.

The chain combines TRBV7-2 with TRBJ2-1; 10 bases match TRBD2. Germline V CDR1 and CDR2: SGHTA, FQGNSA. With V trimmed by 2 bases and J by 10 bases, 11 bases remained unmatched. The CDR3 totals 16 residues. The CDR3 region has the DNA TGTGCCAGCAGCTTAACCGGGACTAGCGTATTAGGCGAGCAGTTCTTC. Translation gives CASSLTGTSVLGEQFF.

The V call is TRBV6-5, the J call TRBJ1-1; D gene unclear. This CDR3 is built from 14 residues. Germline V CDR1 and CDR2: MNHEY, SVGAGI. V was cut by 5 bases and J by 3 bases, with 13 bases left in between. The CDR3 DNA sequence: TGTGCCAGCAGTGAATATAGACTCCACACTGAAGCTTTCTTT. Translated: CASSEYRLHTEAFF.

The chain is built from TRBV2 and TRBJ2-1; a possible D gene is TRBD2 (6 bases). Trimming shortened V by 9 bases and J by 10 bases, and 19 bases separated the two germline ends. CDR1 SNHLY and CDR2 FYNNEI come from the germline V gene. CDR3 length equals 13 residues. The CDR3 coding sequence is TGTGCCAGTACCACCCGAGGCGGGACGGAGCAGTTCTTC. This translates into CASTTRGGTEQFF.

CDR3 residues: CASSLFPGQGDSPLHF. CDR3 DNA: TGTGCCAGCAGCTTATTCCCGGGACAGGGGGATTCACCCCTCCACTTT. V and J are TRBV11-3 and TRBJ1-6; 11 bases map to TRBD1. The germline CDR1 and CDR2 sequences are SGHNT and YENEEA. V was clipped by 2 bases and J by 8 bases; unmatched bases: 5. CDR3 length: 16 amino acids.

Here the CDR3 DNA reads TGCGCCAGCAGCTTGGTCCGGACAGGAGGGGAGACCCAGTACTTC. This translates into CASSLVRTGGETQYF. J is TRBJ2-5 and V is TRBV5-1, with D perhaps matching TRBD1 (7 bases). CDR1 SGHRS and CDR2 YFSETQ come from the germline V gene. V was pared by 0 bases and J by 5 bases, with 14 bases between. CDR3 length: 15 residues. Drawing the rest from reference TRBV5-1 and TRBJ2-5, the complete variable domain is KAGVTQTPRYLIKTRGQQVTLSCSPISGHRSVSWYQQTPGQGLQFLFEYFSETQRNKGNFPGRFSGRQFSNSRSEMNVSTLELGDSALYLCASSLVRTGGETQYFGPGTRLLVL.

V is TRBV2 and J is TRBJ2-3; TRBD2 aligns across 12 bases. The CDR3 runs to 22 residues. Trimming removed 2 bases from V and 2 bases from J; junction bases left unmatched: 20. Germline CDR1 reads SNHLY; CDR2 reads FYNNEI. CDR3 DNA sequence: TGTGCCAGCAGTGAACACGGCCCCCTAGCGGGGGGGCATCATTTCTACACAGATACGCAGTATTTT. Amino acid sequence: CASSEHGPLAGGHHFYTDTQYF.

The V gene is TRBV4-1, the J gene TRBJ2-1; 10 nucleotides agree with TRBD1. The CDR3 is 20 residues long. The germline CDR1 and CDR2 sequences are MGHRA and YSYEKL. The trim removed 6 bases at V and 4 bases at J, leaving 21 bases unmatched. The CDR3, as DNA: TGCGCCAGCAGTTCTCTAAAGTCGACAGGGGGCGCGGGGTTATACAATGAGCAGTTCTTC. Translating gives CASSSLKSTGGAGLYNEQFF.